This entry describes one T cell receptor beta chain. This entry belongs to a study of blood T cell repertoires in COVID-19. Overall study: COVID-19 samples, acute and convalescent, were from the United States, Italy and Spain.

Assay: immunoSEQ multiplex PCR; the TCRdb copy retains only in-frame clones and omits some. The sample contains 130,000 to 150,000 clones, approximately 87% of which appear only once. V lost 0 bases and J lost 9, with 15 bases in between. Germline-derived CDR1 and CDR2 are MNHNY and SVGAGI (reference sequence). The CDR3 is 15 amino acids. This TCR derives from a middle-aged man who had recovered from COVID-19. What was sequenced was peripheral blood. The genes are TRBV6-6 and TRBJ1-5, with no clear D. The CDR3 sequence is CASSYSTQATRPQHF. The CDR3, as DNA: TGTGCCAGCAGTTACTCGACCCAGGCCACGCGGCCCCAGCATTTT.